The present T cell receptor (beta chain) was sequenced within a study of beta chain features in type 1 diabetes. Findings and limits, study-wide: Compared with healthy donors, patients appeared to share more similar naive, central memory and regulatory TCRB repertoires.

This clone was counted between two and nine times. The antigen remains undetermined. V dropped 3 bases and J dropped 2 bases, with 14 bases sitting between them. Germline V lookup: CDR1 LNHDA, CDR2 SQIVND (reference sequence). The CDR3 consists of 16 residues. The study reverse transcribed the entire isolated RNA, so it sequenced expressed TCRB transcripts. The read count averaged approximately 3.5 million across naive, central memory and regulatory T cell samples. The table came from immunoSEQ multiplex PCR; TCRdb's copy has only in-frame clones and leaves some out. This sample has 810,000 or so clones; 17% occur once, and the top ten carry 0.023%.

The genes are TRBV19 and TRBJ2-1, with D perhaps TRBD2 (6 bases). Material for sequencing was naive CD4+ T cells from blood. This sequence was found in a woman between 18 and 29 years old in good health. CDR3 protein: CASSMSRERPYNEQFF. The CDR3 coding sequence is TGTGCCAGTAGTATGTCTCGGGAGCGCCCCTACAATGAGCAGTTCTTC.